This passage covers 31 T cell receptor beta chains from one sample sequenced in a study of cytomegalovirus exposure and HLA in healthy donors. The PCR ran on 60 Vbeta and 13 Jbeta primers. Assay used: immunoSEQ multiplex PCR; TCRdb lists only in-frame clones, some missing. Of about 100,000 clones listed, about 68% are singletons. What was sequenced was PBMCs. The receptors stem from a male donor in good health and CMV-seropositive.

In this sample, this clone turned up once. The rearrangement links TRBV11-2 to TRBJ1-4, with 7 bases fitting TRBD1. This CDR3 contains 15 residues. In germline, CDR1 is SGHAT, CDR2 FQNNGV. V was clipped by 4 bases and J by 3 bases; unmatched bases: 5. The CDR3 is CASSSGTAANEKLFF. Written as DNA, the CDR3 is TGTGCCAGCAGCTCAGGGACAGCAGCTAATGAAAAACTGTTTTTT.

V gene TRBV5-3 combines with J gene TRBJ1-2; 7 bases are a match to TRBD1. TRBV5-3 is an open reading frame, and its role is uncertain. The ends lost 9 bases at V and 10 bases at J; junction bases unmatched: 9. The CDR3 covers 11 residues. This CDR3 reads CAITRDSSYTF. The CDR3 nucleotides read TGTGCCATAACAAGGGACAGCTCCTACACCTTC.

This clone came up once. Because it lacks the conserved phenylalanine or tryptophan at the end, this CDR3 is likely a read error. The chain has TRBV15 and TRBJ1-4, with TRBD1 matching 8 bases. The J segment lost 7 bases and the V segment lost 3 bases, leaving 4 bases of the junction unmatched. CDR1 and CDR2 from the germline V gene are LNHNV and YYDKDF (reference sequence). The CDR3 runs 14 residues. The CDR3 bases are TGTGCCACCAGCAGGGACAGGGCCAGTGAAAAACTGTTTGTT. Amino acids: CATSRDRASEKLFV.

This clone was counted once. The J gene is TRBJ2-3, the V gene TRBV7-7, with a weak D call TRBD1 (6 bases). Germline V lookup: CDR1 SSHAT, CDR2 FNYEAQ (reference sequence). The CDR3 consists of 14 residues. The V and J ends lost 5 bases and 5 bases respectively, with 14 bases between them. In nucleotides, the CDR3 is TGTGCCAGCAGCCCCGTCCAGGGGATAGATACGCAGTATTTT. This gives the protein CASSPVQGIDTQYF.

The CDR3 nucleotides read TGTGCCAGCAGCTCAAACCGTCCCCCGGGACATATCGAGCAGTACTTC. Encoded protein: CASSSNRPPGHIEQYF. The chain combines TRBV5-4 with TRBJ2-7; D may be TRBD1 (6 bases). The CDR3 runs 16 residues. V lost 3 bases to trimming and J lost 6 bases, with 22 bases between them. CDR1 and CDR2 from the germline V gene are SGHNT and YYREEE (reference sequence).

J is TRBJ2-5 and V is TRBV5-1, with 8 bases matching TRBD1. The trim removed 0 bases at V and 4 bases at J, leaving 8 bases unmatched. Germline V gives CDR1 SGHRS, CDR2 YFSETQ. The CDR3 spans 16 residues. This CDR3 is CASSLVLADRGETQYF. The CDR3 DNA reads TGCGCCAGCAGCTTGGTTCTTGCAGACAGGGGAGAGACCCAGTACTTC.

The chain is built from TRBV5-1 and TRBJ2-1, with 7 positions matching TRBD2. Unmatched junction bases numbered 7, after V lost 4 bases and J lost 12 bases. The germline V gene encodes CDR1 SGHRS and CDR2 YFSETQ. The CDR3 totals 12 residues. For the CDR3, the DNA is TGCGCCAGCAGCCCCCAATGGGGGGGGCAGTTCTTC. Its protein is CASSPQWGGQFF.

The chain carries TRBV6-6 and TRBJ1-2; 9 bases agree with TRBD1. CDR1 and CDR2 from the germline V gene are MNHNY and SVGAGI (reference sequence). Trimming removed 2 bases from V and 8 bases from J; junction bases left unmatched: 12. This CDR3 has 16 residues. CDR3 nucleotide sequence: TGTGCCAGCAGTTACGATGGGGGGACAGGGAAGTTCGGCTACACCTTC. Protein product: CASSYDGGTGKFGYTF.

This clone showed up just a few times. The chain is built from TRBV2 and TRBJ1-1; the D is unclear. Trimming pared 4 bases from V and 4 bases from J, leaving 13 bases between. Germline lookup yields CDR1 SNHLY and CDR2 FYNNEI. The length of the CDR3 is 14 residues. As DNA, the CDR3 is TGTGCCAGCAGTGCGCTGGCGGGGAGCACTGAAGCTTTCTTT. Translation: CASSALAGSTEAFF. The entire variable domain, with the rest obtained from reference TRBV2 and TRBJ1-1, is as follows: EPEVTQTPSHQVTQMGQEVILRCVPISNHLYFYWYRQILGQKVEFLVSFYNNEISEKSEIFDDQFSVERPDGSNFTLKIRSTKLEDSAMYFCASSALAGSTEAFFGQGTRLTVV.

This clone has only a few counts. The chain joins TRBV28 to TRBJ2-6, with D maybe TRBD1 (6 bases). The V gene lost 8 bases and the J gene lost 0 bases, with 17 bases spanning the gap. Per germline, CDR1 MDHEN and CDR2 SYDVKM. CDR3 length: 17 residues. The CDR3 reads CASGKTGISSGANVLTF. In DNA form, the CDR3 reads TGTGCCAGCGGAAAGACAGGAATAAGCTCTGGGGCCAACGTCCTGACTTTC.

This chain connects TRBV6-4 to TRBJ1-1; possible D gene TRBD1, 6 bases. Germline assignment: CDR1 MRHNA and CDR2 SNTAGT. The length of the CDR3 is 13 residues. V lost 6 bases and J lost 5, with 13 bases in between. The DNA for the CDR3 is TGTGCCAGCAGCCAAGGGGGAGGGACTGAAGCTTTCTTT. Its translation is CASSQGGGTEAFF.

DNA for the CDR3: TGCGCCAGCAGCCCCACGAGGGATTCCGGCTATGGCTACACCTTC. Its translation is CASSPTRDSGYGYTF. V and J are TRBV4-1 and TRBJ1-2; D gene unclear. CDR3 length equals 15 residues. Looked up from germline, CDR1 is MGHRA and CDR2 is YSYEKL. V lost 4 bases, J lost 4 bases, and 16 bases lay in between.

The chain recombines TRBV4-1 with TRBJ2-3; 9 bases agree with TRBD2. CDR3 length equals 16 residues. V was pared by 3 bases and J by 1 base, with 5 bases of the junction left unmatched. Per germline, CDR1 MGHRA and CDR2 YSYEKL. The CDR3 coding sequence is TGCGCCAGCAGCCAGTTCAGACTAGCGGGCACAGATACGCAGTATTTT. This translates into CASSQFRLAGTDTQYF.

This chain connects TRBV6-6 to TRBJ2-2, with TRBD1 matching 7 bases. Trimming removed 10 bases from V and 1 base from J; junction bases left unmatched: 9. From germline, CDR1 is MNHNY and CDR2 SVGAGI (reference sequence). The CDR3 consists of 15 residues. The CDR3 sequence is CATETGTVNTGELFF. DNA for the CDR3: TGTGCCACCGAAACCGGGACAGTGAACACCGGGGAGCTGTTTTTT.

The V and J genes are TRBV14 and TRBJ2-1, with 9 bases identical to TRBD2. The length of the CDR3 is 16 residues. Trimming took 5 bases from V and 6 from J; bases not matched to a gene: 11. The germline V gene encodes CDR1 SGHDN and CDR2 FVKESK. The CDR3 nucleotides are TGTGCCAGCAGCGCAAAAATCGCGGGAGGGTTCAATGAGCAGTTCTTC. Translated: CASSAKIAGGFNEQFF.

The genes are TRBV7-3 and TRBJ2-2; no firm D call. The germline gives CDR1 SGHTA, CDR2 FQGTGA. The CDR3 extends over 16 amino acids. Between the trimmed V and J ends, which lost 2 bases and 0 bases, there was a span of 10 bases. CDR3 nucleotide sequence: TGTGCCAGCAGCTTATTTCCAGGTGCGAACACCGGGGAGCTGTTTTTT. Translation: CASSLFPGANTGELFF.

The chain recombines TRBV7-3 with TRBJ1-6; no clear D gene. This CDR3 has 13 amino acids. V was shortened by 0 bases and J by 9 bases, with 6 bases between the two germline ends. Looked up from germline, CDR1 is SGHTA and CDR2 is FQGTGA. This CDR3 is CASSLTVSSPLHF. CDR3 DNA sequence: TGTGCCAGCAGCTTAACGGTCAGTTCACCCCTCCACTTT.

The chain is built from TRBV11-2 and TRBJ2-1; the D gene is possibly TRBD2 (6 bases). V was cut by 2 bases and J by 3 bases, with 11 bases left in between. This CDR3 is built from 15 residues. Germline V gives CDR1 SGHAT, CDR2 FQNNGV. DNA for the CDR3: TGTGCCAGCAGCTTACCCGGGACTTTCTACAATGAGCAGTTCTTC. Its protein product is CASSLPGTFYNEQFF.

This clone was detected ten times or more. This chain links TRBV2 with TRBJ1-4, with 7 bases identical to TRBD1. Trimming at V came to 7 bases and at J to 8 bases, leaving 7 bases not matched to a gene. CDR1 SNHLY and CDR2 FYNNEI come from the germline V gene. The CDR3 loop spans 13 amino acids. This CDR3 reads CASKGARGEKLFF. In nucleotides, the CDR3 is TGTGCCAGCAAGGGGGCGAGAGGGGAAAAACTGTTTTTT.

This clone was seen just once. The gene calls are TRBV28 and TRBJ1-1; D perhaps matches TRBD1 (5 bases). The CDR3 spans 14 residues. V was trimmed by 3 bases and J by 0 bases, leaving 8 bases between them. Looked up from germline, CDR1 is MDHEN and CDR2 is SYDVKM. CDR3 region: CASSFDRLNTEAFF. DNA for the CDR3: TGTGCCAGCAGTTTCGACAGATTGAACACTGAAGCTTTCTTT.

This sequence joins TRBV7-2 and TRBJ1-2, with 7 positions matching TRBD1. CDR3 size: 13 residues. The germline V gene encodes CDR1 SGHTA and CDR2 FQGNSA. V lost 1 base to trimming and J lost 9 bases; unmatched junction nucleotides: 5. The CDR3 DNA reads as TGTGCCAGCAGCTTAGACAGGGGCCAGAGCTACACCTTC. This translates into CASSLDRGQSYTF. The full variable domain, in which reference TRBV7-2 and TRBJ1-2 provide the parts outside the CDR3, is GAGVSQSPSNKVTEKGKDVELRCDPISGHTALYWYRQSLGQGLEFLIYFQGNSAPDKSGLPSDRFSAERTGGSVSTLTIQRTQQEDSAVYLCASSLDRGQSYTFGSGTRLTVV.

This clone was picked up one time. The J gene is TRBJ2-7, the V gene TRBV5-6, with 7 bases aligning to TRBD1. Germline CDR1 and CDR2: SGHDT and YYEEEE. This CDR3 has 12 residues. J lost 6 bases, V lost 4 bases, and 4 bases had no gene match. The CDR3 region has the DNA TGTGCCAGCAGCCGGACAGGTCGCGAGCAGTACTTC. Its translation: CASSRTGREQYF. Using reference TRBV5-6 and TRBJ2-7 for the parts outside the CDR3, the full variable domain is DAGVTQSPTHLIKTRGQQVTLRCSPKSGHDTVSWYQQALGQGPQFIFQYYEEEERQRGNFPDRFSGHQFPNYSSELNVNALLLGDSALYLCASSRTGREQYFGPGTRLTVT.

The sample holds a few counts of this clone. The chain uses TRBV23-1 and TRBJ2-3, with 9 bases lining up with TRBD2. TRBV23-1 is noted as an ORF with a role that remains uncertain. The CDR3 spans 19 residues. V trimming: 3 bases; J trimming: 0 bases; junction bases outside the gene matches: 13. This CDR3 is CASSHLGASGDPSTDTQYF. CDR3 bases: TGCGCCAGCAGTCACTTAGGGGCTAGCGGGGATCCTAGCACAGATACGCAGTATTTT.

This sequence joins TRBV6-6 and TRBJ2-1; 13 nucleotides match TRBD2. V dropped 6 bases and J dropped 12; count of bases not matched to a gene: 8. The CDR3 covers 14 residues. Germline values: CDR1 MNHNY, CDR2 SVGAGI (reference sequence). The CDR3 region is CASSYILAGGPQFF. In DNA form, the CDR3 reads TGTGCCAGCAGCTATATACTAGCGGGGGGGCCGCAGTTCTTC.

V usage is TRBV2 and J usage is TRBJ2-2, with D possibly matching TRBD1 (6 bases). The ends were cut back, 3 bases at V and 4 bases at J, with 12 bases in the middle. The CDR3 loop spans 15 amino acids. Germline-derived CDR1 and CDR2 are SNHLY and FYNNEI. The CDR3 region is CASSEAGVGTGELFF. As DNA, the CDR3 is TGTGCCAGCAGTGAGGCAGGGGTTGGCACCGGGGAGCTGTTTTTT.

The rearrangement uses TRBV6-1 and TRBJ2-1, with TRBD1 matching over 7 bases. CDR3 size: 14 residues. Germline V gene sequence: CDR1 MNHNS, CDR2 SASEGT. Trimming removed 4 bases from V and 3 bases from J; junction bases left unmatched: 3. DNA of the CDR3: TGTGCCAGCAGTGTCCGGGACAGCTACAATGAGCAGTTCTTC. Translation: CASSVRDSYNEQFF.

V gene TRBV10-3 combines with J gene TRBJ2-3; D possibly corresponds to TRBD2 (6 bases). This CDR3 is built from 15 residues. Looked up from germline, CDR1 is ENHRY and CDR2 is SYGVKD. The germline V and J ends were trimmed by 5 bases and 2 bases, with 14 bases remaining between them. The CDR3 reads CAISSGGPNTDTQYF. The CDR3 nucleotides are TGTGCCATCAGTTCCGGGGGACCGAACACAGATACGCAGTATTTT.

This clone is a singleton in its sample. The genes are TRBV2 and TRBJ2-1, with D perhaps matching TRBD1 (5 bases). Per the germline V gene, CDR1 is SNHLY and CDR2 is FYNNEI. The CDR3 loop spans 14 amino acids. Trimming pared 5 bases from V and 4 bases from J, leaving 12 bases between. CDR3 bases: TGTGCCAGCAGTCCTGACAGTCAATACAATGAGCAGTTCTTC. This codes for CASSPDSQYNEQFF.

This clone has a handful of counts. V and J are TRBV7-9 and TRBJ1-2; no reliable D call. V dropped 7 bases and J dropped 6 bases, with 12 bases sitting between them. The V gene's germline CDR1 is SEHNR and CDR2 FQNEAQ (reference sequence). The CDR3 has 12 residues. In DNA form, the CDR3 reads TGTGCCAGCACCTTCTCAGAGGATGGCTACACCTTC. It encodes CASTFSEDGYTF.

V and J are TRBV6-5 and TRBJ2-7; D is uncertain. This CDR3 has 15 amino acids. Germline assignment: CDR1 MNHEY and CDR2 SVGAGI. Between the trimmed V and J ends, which lost 0 bases and 2 bases, there was a span of 11 bases. CDR3 protein: CASSYSIDGAYEQYF. Here the CDR3 DNA reads TGTGCCAGCAGTTACTCGATTGACGGAGCCTACGAGCAGTACTTC.

This rearrangement joins TRBV20-1 to TRBJ2-7, with TRBD1 as a possible D gene (5 bases). With 3 bases removed from V and 4 bases from J, the gap between germline ends came to 7 bases. The CDR3 runs to 11 residues. The V gene's germline CDR1 is DFQATT and CDR2 SNEGSKA (reference sequence). CDR3 coding DNA: TGCAGTGCTAGGGGGCAGTACGAGCAGTACTTC. It codes for CSARGQYEQYF.